This TCR beta chain originates from a study of beta chain features in type 1 diabetes. Overall study findings and caveats: Among all four CD4+ subsets, Type 1 diabetes patients had TCRB CDR3s that were moderately but significantly shorter.

TCRB transcripts that were expressed got sequenced, as all of the isolated RNA had been reverse transcribed. Libraries were prepared by immunoSEQ multiplex PCR; TCRdb keeps only in-frame clonotypes and omits some of them. The data hold approximately 60,000 clones, with about 50% observed a single time. Germline assignment: CDR1 SEHNR and CDR2 FQNEAQ (reference sequence). The V and J ends lost 3 bases and 6 bases, in that order; junction bases with no gene match: 7. This CDR3 comprises 14 residues. Comments on this clone: Its specificity is unknown.

Sequenced input: Tregs from blood. The TCR sequence derives from a woman in her thirties or forties with type 1 diabetes. The chain couples TRBV7-9 to TRBJ2-7; the match to TRBD2 covers 8 bases. This chain's CDR3 is CASSFSGTNGEQYF. The CDR3 DNA sequence: TGTGCCAGCAGCTTTAGCGGGACAAATGGCGAGCAGTACTTC.